This T cell receptor beta chain was found in a study of cytomegalovirus exposure and HLA in healthy donors. The overall study: Previous work identified roughly 110 million unique TCR beta sequences from 150 million to 200 million T cells.

General study points: Later analysis indicated greater clonal expansion among HLA-associated TCR beta chains than among equally common other chains. A later examination showed that TCR association rates differed by HLA locus, with DRB1 most and HLA-C fewest. Indistinguishable V segments such as TRBV6-2 and TRBV6-3 were excluded.

The germline CDR1 and CDR2 sequences are SGDLS and YYNGEE. The CDR3 runs 16 residues. V gave up 0 bases and J gave up 5 bases; unmatched junction bases: 8. On this clone: The target antigen is unknown.

Amplification used 60 Vbeta primers and 13 Jbeta primers. Repertoires were generated with immunoSEQ multiplex PCR, while TCRdb's copy carries only in-frame clones and drops some. The table has 80,000 or so clones, around 78% seen once. The chain employs TRBV9 and TRBJ2-3; 8 nucleotides match TRBD2. Material for sequencing was PBMCs. This clonotype was sampled from a man aged 35 to 55 in good health and CMV-seronegative. The CDR3 coding sequence is TGTGCCAGCAGCGTAGAACCGGGGGGGCCTGGAGATACGCAGTATTTT. Translation: CASSVEPGGPGDTQYF.